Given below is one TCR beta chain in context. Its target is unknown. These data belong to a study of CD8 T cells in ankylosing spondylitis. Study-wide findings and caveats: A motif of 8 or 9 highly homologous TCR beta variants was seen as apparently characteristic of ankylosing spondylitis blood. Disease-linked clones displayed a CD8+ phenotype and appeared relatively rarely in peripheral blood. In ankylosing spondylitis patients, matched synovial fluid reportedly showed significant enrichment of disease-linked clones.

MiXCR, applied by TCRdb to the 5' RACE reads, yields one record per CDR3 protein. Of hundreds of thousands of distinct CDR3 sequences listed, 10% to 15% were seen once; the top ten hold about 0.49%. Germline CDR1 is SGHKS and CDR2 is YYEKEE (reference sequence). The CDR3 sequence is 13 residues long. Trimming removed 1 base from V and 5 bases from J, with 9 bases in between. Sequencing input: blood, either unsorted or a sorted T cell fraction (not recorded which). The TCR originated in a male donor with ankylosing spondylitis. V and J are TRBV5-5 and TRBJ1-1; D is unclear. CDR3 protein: CASSLMGITEAFF. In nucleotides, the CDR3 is TGTGCCAGCAGCTTGATGGGTATAACTGAAGCTTTCTTT.